The clone carrying this T cell receptor (beta chain) was detected only once. This entry belongs to a study of CD8 T cells in Susac syndrome. The authors reverse transcribed 0.5 to 1 ug RNA with random hexamers. Amplification of TCR beta CDR3 across 54 Vbeta and 13 Jbeta was performed with immunoSEQ multiplex PCR. TCRdb processed the immunoSEQ multiplex PCR reads anew with MiXCR; each CDR3 protein has one entry. Of 150,000 to 180,000 distinct CDR3 sequences listed, roughly 96% are singletons. Negative isolation was used for CD8+ and CD4+ T cells, and FACS enrichment was applied to TEMRA cells. The CDR3 sequence is 13 residues long. V was clipped by 4 bases and J by 6 bases, with 10 bases between them. The germline V gene encodes CDR1 SGHTA and CDR2 FQGNSA.

Sequencing was performed on CD4+ T cells from PBMCs. The chain couples TRBV7-2 to TRBJ2-1; D not certain. The clonotype originates from a human donor with Susac syndrome. This CDR3 is CASSSSLPNEQFF. The CDR3 nucleotides are TGTGCCAGCAGCTCCTCCCTCCCCAATGAGCAGTTCTTC.